The entry below describes one T cell receptor (beta chain). Its antigen is not known. The germline CDR1 and CDR2 sequences are SGHDT and YYEEEE. V gave up 6 bases and J gave up 3 bases; unmatched junction bases: 9. The CDR3 is 16 amino acids. PCR employed 60 Vbeta and 13 Jbeta primers. The table came from immunoSEQ multiplex PCR; TCRdb's copy has only in-frame clones and leaves some out. The repertoire holds about 140,000 clones, with 60% to 80% as singletons. This specimen comes from a study of cytomegalovirus exposure and HLA in healthy donors. Study at large: The approximately 100 million unique TCR beta sequences, from about 179 million T cells, were found by an earlier analysis.

Study-level points and caveats: Cytomegalovirus association was listed for about 150 TCR beta chains. A likely sequencing artifact accounted for one observed cluster of highly shared sequence variants. Later on, a genetic analysis was performed. It linked a missense variant in DCLRE1C with V- and J-gene trimming of TCR beta.

The source of this sequence is a male donor in good health and CMV-seronegative. Material: PBMCs. This chain connects TRBV5-6 to TRBJ2-2, with TRBD1 matching over 9 bases. The CDR3 spells CASNPYRGLYTGELFF. The CDR3 nucleotides are TGTGCCAGCAACCCATACAGGGGGCTTTACACCGGGGAGCTGTTTTTT.